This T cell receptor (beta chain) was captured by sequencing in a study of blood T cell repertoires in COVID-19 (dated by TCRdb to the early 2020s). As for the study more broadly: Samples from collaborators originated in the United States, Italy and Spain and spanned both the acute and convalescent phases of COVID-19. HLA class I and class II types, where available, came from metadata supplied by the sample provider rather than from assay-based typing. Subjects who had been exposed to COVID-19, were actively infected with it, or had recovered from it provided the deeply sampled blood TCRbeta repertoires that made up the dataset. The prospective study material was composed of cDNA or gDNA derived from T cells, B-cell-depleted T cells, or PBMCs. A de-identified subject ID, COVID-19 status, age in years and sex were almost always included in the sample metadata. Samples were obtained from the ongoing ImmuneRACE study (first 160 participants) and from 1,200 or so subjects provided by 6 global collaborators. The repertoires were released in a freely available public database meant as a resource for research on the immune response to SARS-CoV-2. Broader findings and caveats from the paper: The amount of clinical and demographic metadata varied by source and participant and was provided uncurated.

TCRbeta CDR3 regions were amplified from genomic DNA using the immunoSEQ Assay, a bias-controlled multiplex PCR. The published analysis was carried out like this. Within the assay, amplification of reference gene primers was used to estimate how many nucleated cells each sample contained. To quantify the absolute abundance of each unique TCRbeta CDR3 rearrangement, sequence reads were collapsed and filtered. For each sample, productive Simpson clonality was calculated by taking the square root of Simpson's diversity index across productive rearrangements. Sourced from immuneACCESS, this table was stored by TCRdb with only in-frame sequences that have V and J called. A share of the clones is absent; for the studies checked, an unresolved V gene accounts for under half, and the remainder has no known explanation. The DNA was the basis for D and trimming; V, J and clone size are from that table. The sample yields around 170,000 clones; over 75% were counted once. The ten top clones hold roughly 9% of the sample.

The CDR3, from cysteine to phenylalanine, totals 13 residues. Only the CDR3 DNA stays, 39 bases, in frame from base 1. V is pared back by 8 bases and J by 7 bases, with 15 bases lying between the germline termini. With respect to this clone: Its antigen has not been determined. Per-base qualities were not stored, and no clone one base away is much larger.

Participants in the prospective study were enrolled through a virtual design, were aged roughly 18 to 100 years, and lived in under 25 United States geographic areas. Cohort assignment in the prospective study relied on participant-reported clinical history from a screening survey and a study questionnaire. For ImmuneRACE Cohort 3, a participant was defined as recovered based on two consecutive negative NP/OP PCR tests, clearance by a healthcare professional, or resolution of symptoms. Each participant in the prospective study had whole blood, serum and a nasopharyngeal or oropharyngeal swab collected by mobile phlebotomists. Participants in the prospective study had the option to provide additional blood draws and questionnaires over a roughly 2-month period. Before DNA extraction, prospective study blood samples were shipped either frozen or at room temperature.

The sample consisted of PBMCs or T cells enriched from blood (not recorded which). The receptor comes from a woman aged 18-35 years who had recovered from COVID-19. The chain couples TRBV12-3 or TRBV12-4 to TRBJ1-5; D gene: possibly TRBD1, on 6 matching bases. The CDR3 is CASQRQEPQPQHF. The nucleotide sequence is TGTGCCAGCCAACGACAGGAACCCCAGCCCCAGCATTTT.